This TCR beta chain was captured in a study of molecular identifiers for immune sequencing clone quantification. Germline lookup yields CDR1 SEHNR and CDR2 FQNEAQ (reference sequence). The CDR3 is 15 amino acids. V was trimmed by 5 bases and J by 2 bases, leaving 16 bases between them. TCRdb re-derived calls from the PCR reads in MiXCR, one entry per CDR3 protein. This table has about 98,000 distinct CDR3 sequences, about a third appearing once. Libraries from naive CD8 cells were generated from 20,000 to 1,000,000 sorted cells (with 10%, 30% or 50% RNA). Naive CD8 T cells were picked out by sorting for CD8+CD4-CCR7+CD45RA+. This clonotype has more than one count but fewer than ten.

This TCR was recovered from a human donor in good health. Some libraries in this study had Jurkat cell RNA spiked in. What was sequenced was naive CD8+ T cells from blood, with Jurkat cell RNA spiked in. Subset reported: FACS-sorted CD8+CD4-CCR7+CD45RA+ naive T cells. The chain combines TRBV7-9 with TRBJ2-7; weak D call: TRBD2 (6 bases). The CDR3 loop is CASSPGTGKTYEQYF. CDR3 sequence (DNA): TGTGCCAGCAGCCCTGGGACTGGGAAGACCTACGAGCAGTACTTC.